This is a list of T cell receptor beta chains from one sample in a study of blood T cell repertoires in COVID-19. Method: immunoSEQ multiplex PCR; TCRdb's copy keeps in-frame clones and lacks some. Of 150,000 to 200,000 clones listed, roughly 80% were seen once; the top ten hold 9.5% to 12%. Sequenced input: peripheral blood. These receptors all stem from a middle-aged woman with COVID-19, enrolled during active disease. The CDR3 runs from the conserved cysteine through the conserved F or W. A D gene is named only where the DNA matches it firmly. Rows give clone size only sometimes, using once, few, many, or a class for an expanded clone.

J gene | clone size | V gene | D gene | CDR3 protein | CDR3 DNA
TRBJ2-1 | once | TRBV28 | . | CASSLPLAGQFF | TGTGCCAGCAGTCTCCCTCTAGCAGGGCAGTTCTTC
TRBJ2-2 | . | TRBV4-1 | TRBD1 | CASSQDDRGLTGELFF | TGCGCCAGCAGCCAAGATGACAGGGGGCTCACCGGGGAGCTGTTTTTT
TRBJ2-7 | few | TRBV11-2 | . | CASSSARQGIYEQYF | TGTGCCAGCAGCTCTGCAAGGCAGGGCATATACGAGCAGTACTTC
TRBJ1-3 | . | TRBV11-2 | . | CASSSEGGTGNTIYF | TGTGCCAGCAGCTCAGAAGGGGGAACTGGAAACACCATATATTTT
TRBJ1-2 | . | TRBV4-1 | . | CASSQDRAVGYTF | TGCGCCAGCAGCCAAGACAGGGCAGTGGGTTACACCTTC
TRBJ2-3 | . | TRBV27 | . | CASSTGTDTQYF | TGTGCCAGCAGCACGGGCACAGATACGCAGTATTTT
TRBJ2-1 | . | TRBV27 | TRBD2 | CASMERGSGHNEQFF | TGTGCCAGTATGGAGCGGGGGAGTGGTCACAATGAGCAGTTCTTC
TRBJ1-5 | . | TRBV5-1 | TRBD1 | CASSLEQGQPQHF | TGCGCCAGCAGCTTGGAACAGGGGCAGCCCCAGCATTTT
TRBJ2-3 | . | TRBV9 | . | CASSVGYPYTQYF | TGTGCCAGCAGCGTGGGCTACCCATATACGCAGTATTTT
TRBJ1-4 | . | TRBV27 | . | CASRQTDEKLFF | TGTGCCAGCAGACAGACCGATGAAAAACTGTTTTTT
TRBJ1-4 | . | TRBV6-1 | TRBD1 | CASSDGTENEKLFF | TGTGCCAGCAGTGACGGGACAGAAAATGAAAAACTGTTTTTT
TRBJ2-7 | . | TRBV7-8 | TRBD2 | CASSLASGSQYEQYF | TGTGCCAGCAGCTTAGCTAGCGGGAGTCAATACGAGCAGTACTTC
TRBJ2-3 | . | TRBV30 | . | CAWSRDSGTDTQYF | TGTGCCTGGAGTCGGGACTCCGGCACAGATACGCAGTATTTT
TRBJ2-7 | . | TRBV30 | TRBD2 | CAWRVTSGSRNEQYF | TGTGCCTGGAGGGTTACTAGCGGGAGTAGGAACGAGCAGTACTTC
TRBJ1-4 | . | TRBV6-5 | TRBD1 | CASQGGYEKLFF | TGTGCCAGCCAGGGGGGATATGAAAAACTGTTTTTT
TRBJ2-3 | . | TRBV3-1/TRBV3-2 | TRBD2 | CASSQTGTSAQYF | TGTGCCAGCAGCCAAACCGGGACTAGTGCGCAGTATTTT
TRBJ1-1 | . | TRBV15 | . | CATSGQNTEAFF | TGTGCCACCAGCGGCCAGAACACTGAAGCTTTCTTT
TRBJ2-7 | . | TRBV3-1/TRBV3-2 | TRBD2 | CASSTSFSYEQYF | TGTGCCTCCTCGACTAGCTTCTCCTACGAGCAGTACTTC
TRBJ1-1 | . | TRBV5-4 | TRBD1 | CASSLPRTGGGEAFF | TGTGCCAGCAGCTTACCGCGGACAGGGGGCGGAGAAGCTTTCTTT
TRBJ1-2 | . | TRBV9 | TRBD1 | CASSDGQGALNTNYGYTF | TGTGCCAGCAGCGATGGACAGGGGGCATTGAATACTAACTATGGCTACACCTTC
TRBJ1-1 | once | TRBV18 | . | CASTLTGLSTEAFF | TGTGCCAGCACGTTAACAGGGTTGTCCACTGAAGCTTTCTTT
TRBJ2-2 | . | TRBV25-1 | TRBD2 | CASRSSGTNTGELFF | TGTGCCAGCAGATCTAGCGGGACGAACACCGGGGAGCTGTTTTTT
TRBJ2-1 | . | TRBV9 | TRBD2 | CASSVGTSGTNEQFF | TGTGCCAGCAGCGTAGGGACTAGCGGAACCAATGAGCAGTTCTTC
TRBJ2-2 | . | TRBV12-3/TRBV12-4 | . | CASSSRAAGELFF | TGTGCCAGCAGTTCCAGGGCTGCCGGGGAGCTGTTTTTT
TRBJ2-5 | . | TRBV4-1 | . | CASSLRAVETQYF | TGCGCCAGCAGCCTCAGGGCGGTGGAGACCCAGTACTTC
TRBJ2-5 | . | TRBV18 | . | CASSLDTIKTQYF | TGTGCCAGCTCATTAGACACGATAAAGACCCAGTACTTC
TRBJ2-1 | . | TRBV12-3/TRBV12-4 | TRBD1 | CASSDRDEQFF | TGTGCCAGCAGTGACAGGGACGAGCAGTTCTTC
TRBJ2-1 | . | TRBV24-1 | . | CATSDPRLYNEQFF | TGTGCCACCAGTGACCCCCGACTTTACAATGAGCAGTTCTTC
TRBJ2-7 | . | TRBV19 | . | CASSPTSAGFYEQYF | TGTGCCAGTAGCCCTACTTCCGCCGGGTTTTACGAGCAGTACTTC
TRBJ2-3 | . | TRBV6-5 | TRBD2 | CASSSGTSEYF | TGTGCCAGCAGTTCCGGGACTAGCGAATATTTT
TRBJ2-7 | once | TRBV5-5 | TRBD2 | CASSLFGGSGRTYEQYF | TGTGCCAGCAGCCTCTTCGGCGGCAGCGGGAGGACCTACGAGCAGTACTTC
TRBJ1-5 | once | TRBV2 | . | CASSDGASNQPQHF | TGTGCCAGCAGTGATGGGGCCAGTAATCAGCCCCAGCATTTT
TRBJ2-1 | . | TRBV6-4 | TRBD2 | CASRLGGGAGEQFF | TGTGCCAGCAGACTAGGCGGGGGGGCTGGTGAGCAGTTCTTC
TRBJ1-2 | . | TRBV28 | . | CASRGIGYGYTF | TGTGCCAGTAGAGGGATCGGCTATGGCTACACCTTC
TRBJ1-2 | many | TRBV27 | . | CASSLEKGGNGYTF | TGTGCCAGCAGTTTGGAGAAGGGAGGCAATGGCTACACCTTC
TRBJ1-3 | few | TRBV4-1 | TRBD1 | CASSLGQDSSGNTIYF | TGCGCCAGCAGCCTAGGACAGGACTCCTCTGGAAACACCATATATTTT
TRBJ1-4 | . | TRBV13 | TRBD1 | CASSLGDRVEKLFF | TGTGCCAGCAGCTTAGGGGACAGGGTAGAAAAACTGTTTTTT
TRBJ2-2 | . | TRBV5-4 | . | CASSLEAGLINTGELFF | TGTGCCAGCAGCTTGGAGGCGGGGTTAATCAACACCGGGGAGCTGTTTTTT
TRBJ2-1 | once | TRBV7-8 | TRBD2 | CASSRSGGGYSYNEQFF | TGTGCCAGCAGCCGCTCGGGGGGGGGCTACTCCTACAATGAGCAGTTCTTC
TRBJ2-1 | . | TRBV6-5 | TRBD1 | CASSYRTGGSYNEQFF | TGTGCCAGCAGTTACCGGACAGGGGGCTCCTACAATGAGCAGTTCTTC
TRBJ2-3 | . | TRBV30 | TRBD2 | CAWSHGWGGQYF | TGTGCCTGGAGTCATGGGTGGGGGGGGCAGTATTTT
TRBJ2-3 | . | TRBV19 | TRBD1 | CASNKGQSRTDTQYF | TGTGCCAGTAATAAGGGACAGTCCCGCACAGATACGCAGTATTTT
TRBJ2-4 | . | TRBV30 | . | CAWSGSAVVQYF | TGTGCCTGGAGTGGCTCCGCGGTTGTTCAGTACTTC
TRBJ1-1 | . | TRBV19 | TRBD1 | CASQTGTEAFF | TGTGCCAGTCAGACAGGGACTGAAGCTTTCTTT
TRBJ2-3 | . | TRBV7-3 | TRBD2 | CASSSGTRAGTQYF | TGTGCCAGCAGCTCGGGGACTAGGGCGGGTACGCAGTATTTT
TRBJ2-1 | . | TRBV5-6 | . | CASSLQPSGEGYNEQFF | TGTGCCAGCAGCTTGCAGCCATCCGGGGAAGGCTACAATGAGCAGTTCTTC
TRBJ1-1 | . | TRBV19 | . | CASTTGHMKMAFF | TGTGCCAGTACGACAGGCCACATGAAGATGGCTTTCTTT